One sample yielded the 13 T cell receptor beta chains listed below, sequenced in a study of Graves' ophthalmopathy and Graves' hyperthyroidism. The authors amplified TCR beta CDR3 regions, and they did so from RNA transcripts for repertoire sequencing. Following a first-round RT-PCR that used HTBI primers, a second-round multiplex PCR was carried out. MiXCR was run by TCRdb on the multiplex PCR reads, yielding one entry per CDR3 protein. The sample holds around 1.1 million distinct CDR3 sequences; around a third are singletons and the top ten take roughly 11%. The source material was peripheral blood or thyroid tissue (not recorded which). The receptors were sampled from an adult man with Graves' hyperthyroidism.

This clonotype showed up many times. J is TRBJ2-5 and V is TRBV5-1, with TRBD2 identical over 11 bases. Unmatched junction bases numbered 7, after V lost 1 base and J lost 2 bases. The germline V gene encodes CDR1 SGHRS and CDR2 YFSETQ. This CDR3 contains 17 residues. The CDR3 coding sequence is TGCGCCAGCAGCTTGAATCTAGCGGGAGGAACACAAGAGACCCAGTACTTC. Its protein is CASSLNLAGGTQETQYF.

The chain combines TRBV15 with TRBJ1-2, with D unclear. The CDR3 spans 14 residues. From germline, CDR1 is LNHNV and CDR2 YYDKDF (reference sequence). Trimming cost V 4 bases and J 7 bases, with 16 bases left between them. The CDR3 spells CATSITGHVRGYTF. The CDR3 DNA reads as TGTGCCACCAGCATCACCGGGCACGTTCGTGGCTACACCTTC.

The V and J genes are TRBV20-1 and TRBJ1-3, with 9 bases matching TRBD1. Germline CDR1 and CDR2: DFQATT and SNEGSKA (reference sequence). The CDR3 runs 14 residues. The V and J ends lost 6 bases and 3 bases, in that order; junction bases with no gene match: 6. CDR3 loop: CSAKGQGNGNTIYF. The CDR3 DNA sequence: TGCAGTGCCAAGGGACAGGGTAATGGAAACACCATATATTTT.

J is TRBJ2-7 and V is TRBV12-3 or TRBV12-4; TRBD2 aligns across 13 bases. V lost 3 bases and J lost 3; bases outside the gene matches: 5. The CDR3 contains 16 residues. CDR3 region: CASSLTSGRISYEQYF. The CDR3 DNA is TGTGCCAGCAGTTTGACTAGCGGGAGGATCAGCTACGAGCAGTACTTC.

As to this clonotype: A junction end diverges from the germline sequence, so it may reflect a read error. V is TRBV20-1 and J is TRBJ2-7; D possibly uses TRBD1 or TRBD2 (5 bases each). Germline V gene lookup returns CDR1 DFQATT and CDR2 SNEGSKA (reference sequence). The CDR3 consists of 13 residues. DNA of the CDR3: TGCAGTGCTAGGGGACCGAGTTCCTACGAGCACTACTTC. Its translation: CSARGPSSYEHYF.

V is TRBV9 and J is TRBJ2-2; D is undetermined. The CDR3 contains 15 residues. The germline V gene has CDR1 SGDLS and CDR2 YYNGEE. Trimming stripped 1 base from V and 4 bases from J, with 11 bases between. Here the CDR3 DNA reads TGTGCCAGCAGCGTAAATCAGGTTCGCACCGGGGAGCTGTTTTTT. Its translation is CASSVNQVRTGELFF. Variable domain in full (rest from reference TRBV9 and TRBJ2-2): DSGVTQTPKHLITATGQRVTLRCSPRSGDLSVYWYQQSLDQGLQFLIQYYNGEERAKGNILERFSAQQFPDLHSELNLSSLELGDSALYFCASSVNQVRTGELFFGEGSRLTVL.

About this clonotype: Just one base apart from a much larger clone, this may be a read error. The chain joins TRBV7-6 to TRBJ2-5; TRBD2 aligns across 7 bases. The CDR3 is made up of 15 amino acids. Trimming removed 1 base from V and 7 bases from J; junction bases left unmatched: 9. CDR1 SGHVS and CDR2 FNYEAQ come from the germline V gene. CDR3 sequence reads: CASSLERGFVVTQYF. For the CDR3, the DNA is TGTGCCAGCAGCTTAGAGCGGGGCTTTGTAGTGACCCAGTACTTC.

The chain has TRBV10-3 and TRBJ1-2; a possible D gene is TRBD1 (5 bases). CDR3 length equals 12 residues. The ends were cut back, 7 bases at V and 4 bases at J, with 10 bases in the middle. CDR1 is ENHRY, CDR2 SYGVKD, per germline. The CDR3 nucleotides read TGTGCCATCATGGGGCAGGGCTATGGCTACACCTTC. It codes for CAIMGQGYGYTF.

The rearrangement joins TRBV28 to TRBJ2-7; 7 nucleotides agree with TRBD2. The germline V gene has CDR1 MDHEN and CDR2 SYDVKM. Trimming took 7 bases from V and 5 from J; bases not matched to a gene: 11. CDR3 size: 14 residues. CDR3 protein: CASTPRSGRDEQYF. The CDR3 coding sequence is TGTGCCAGCACCCCTAGGTCGGGGAGGGACGAGCAGTACTTC. The full variable domain, completed using reference TRBV28 and TRBJ2-7, is DVKVTQSSRYLVKRTGEKVFLECVQDMDHENMFWYRQDPGLGLRLIYFSYDVKMKEKGDIPEGYSVSREKKERFSLILESASTNQTSMYLCASTPRSGRDEQYFGPGTRLTVT.

This clonotype has more than one count but fewer than ten. The rearrangement links TRBV12-3 or TRBV12-4 to TRBJ1-5, with D uncertain. CDR3 length: 14 amino acids. Trimming left V 3 bases short and J 0 bases short, with 6 bases between. This CDR3 reads CASSFSYSNQPQHF. CDR3 coding DNA: TGTGCCAGCAGTTTCAGCTATAGCAATCAGCCCCAGCATTTT.

The CDR3 protein is CATERDRVGVAGYTF. The CDR3, as DNA: TGTGCCACCGAGAGGGACAGGGTTGGGGTGGCTGGCTACACCTTC. The rearrangement links TRBV15 to TRBJ1-2; 9 bases agree with TRBD1. Trimming cost V 8 bases and J 7 bases; bases outside gene matches: 14. The CDR3 has 15 amino acids. CDR1 LNHNV and CDR2 YYDKDF come from the germline V gene (reference sequence).

This clonotype was recorded at least ten times. The chain carries TRBV5-5 and TRBJ1-6, with 11 nucleotides matching TRBD1. V lost 7 bases and J lost 10; bases outside the gene matches: 4. CDR3 length equals 13 residues. Germline V gene data show CDR1 as SGHKS and CDR2 as YYEKEE (reference sequence). In DNA, the CDR3 is TGTGCCAGCGGGACAGGGGGTTTATCACCCCTCCACTTT. The encoded protein is CASGTGGLSPLHF.

The rearrangement links TRBV12-3 or TRBV12-4 to TRBJ2-5; a weak D match, TRBD1 (6 bases). This CDR3 is 14 amino acids long. The V gene lost 4 bases and the J gene lost 3 bases, with 12 bases spanning the gap. CDR3 coding DNA: TGTGCCAGCAGTTCCCACAGGGAAGAAGAGACCCAGTACTTC. Amino acid sequence: CASSSHREEETQYF.